This T cell receptor beta chain was retrieved from a study of Ad26.COV2.S vaccination and SARS-CoV-2 variants. Broader study findings: The placebo group had lower spike-specific TCR breadth than the vaccine recipients did.

Measured with immunoSEQ multiplex PCR; TCRdb has only the in-frame clones, and not every one. The data hold fewer than 900,000 clones, with roughly nine tenths observed a single time. On this clone itself: Antigen: not known.

Treatment defined: some 20 received Ad26.COV2.S at low or high dose, single or two shots; about five received placebo; per-sample allocation not given. Sampling happened 63 days after the first vaccine or placebo injection. Germline V gene data show CDR1 as SEHNR and CDR2 as FQNEAQ (reference sequence). The CDR3 contains 15 residues. Trimming pared 5 bases from V and 7 bases from J, leaving 18 bases between. The source was peripheral blood, collected in a trial of Ad26.COV2.S vaccine versus placebo. The gene calls are TRBV7-9 and TRBJ2-4; D may correspond to TRBD1 or TRBD2 (6 bases each). This TCR came from a person aged 18 to 59 who received the Ad26.COV2.S COVID-19 vaccine or a placebo. CDR3 in DNA: TGTGCCAGCAGCCAGCAGGGGACTGCCTCGAACATTCAGTACTTC. Translated, it gives CASSQQGTASNIQYF. Full variable domain (remainder filled in from reference TRBV7-9 and TRBJ2-4): DTGVSQNPRHKITKRGQNVTFRCDPISEHNRLYWYRQTLGQGPEFLTYFQNEAQLEKSRLLSDRFSAERPKGSFSTLEIQRTEQGDSAMYLCASSQQGTASNIQYFGAGTRLSVL.